The clone carrying this T cell receptor (beta chain) came up a few times. PCR involved 60 Vbeta and 13 Jbeta primers. The protocol was immunoSEQ multiplex PCR, while the TCRdb copy is restricted to in-frame clones and leaves out a portion. The repertoire holds some 190,000 clones, with under 80% as singletons. The data derive from a study of cytomegalovirus exposure and HLA in healthy donors. The sample consisted of PBMCs. This clonotype was sampled from a man younger than 40 in good health and CMV-seropositive.

The DNA for the CDR3 is TGTGCCAGCAGAGAGGTTTCGACCGGGACATTTAACTATGGCTACACCTTC. Translated, it gives CASREVSTGTFNYGYTF. V is TRBV2 and J is TRBJ1-2; tentatively, D is TRBD1 (6 bases). Trimming took off 6 bases at V and 1 base at J, with 21 bases between the two ends. This CDR3 spans 17 amino acids. Germline V gene data show CDR1 as SNHLY and CDR2 as FYNNEI.